What follows are 8 T cell receptor beta chains derived from one specimen sequenced in a study of shared clonotypes between healthy human individuals. Generated by immunoSEQ multiplex PCR, the TCRdb table keeps only in-frame clones and is missing some. The sample records nearly 500,000 clones, roughly four fifths being singletons. Sequences were obtained from PBMCs. These receptors were taken from a woman in her thirties or forties in good health. Some clones in this sample may be carry-over from other donors' samples.

The CDR3 sequence is CASRRQGATNEKLFF. In DNA, the CDR3 is TGTGCCAGTAGGAGACAGGGGGCCACTAATGAAAAACTGTTTTTT. The genes are TRBV19 and TRBJ1-4; TRBD1 matches 10 bases. The CDR3 sequence is 15 residues long. Germline trimming cut 6 bases from V and 2 bases from J; bases unmatched to any gene: 3. Germline values: CDR1 LNHDA, CDR2 SQIVND (reference sequence).

The rearrangement joins TRBV7-8 to TRBJ2-2, with D unclear. With 5 bases removed from V and 4 bases from J, the gap between germline ends came to 14 bases. The CDR3 length is 15 residues. Looked up from germline, CDR1 is SGHVS and CDR2 is FQNEAQ. The CDR3 sequence is CASSVLRASTGELFF. CDR3 sequence (DNA): TGTGCCAGCAGCGTGCTCCGTGCCTCCACCGGGGAGCTGTTTTTT. The full variable domain, with the rest looked up from reference TRBV7-8 and TRBJ2-2, is GAGVSQSPRYKVAKRGQDVALRCDPISGHVSLFWYQQALGQGPEFLTYFQNEAQLDKSGLPSDRFFAERPEGSVSTLKIQRTQQEDSAVYLCASSVLRASTGELFFGEGSRLTVL.

The chain links TRBV19 to TRBJ2-5, with TRBD1 as a possible D gene (6 bases). V lost 8 bases and J 2 bases, leaving 12 bases between the germline ends. CDR1 LNHDA and CDR2 SQIVND come from the germline V gene (reference sequence). The CDR3 totals 13 residues. CDR3 residues: CASGGGGQETQYF. The CDR3 DNA reads as TGTGCCAGTGGGGGCGGTGGACAAGAGACCCAGTACTTC. Variable domain in full (rest from reference TRBV19 and TRBJ2-5): DGGITQSPKYLFRKEGQNVTLSCEQNLNHDAMYWYRQDPGQGLRLIYYSQIVNDFQKGDIAEGYSVSREKKESFPLTVTSAQKNPTAFYLCASGGGGQETQYFGPGTRLLVL.

The DNA of the CDR3 is TGTGCCAGCAGTTTATCATTAGGCAGCACCGGAGAGCAGTTCTTC. Its protein is CASSLSLGSTGEQFF. The rearrangement uses TRBV28 and TRBJ2-1, with no clear D. Germline values: CDR1 MDHEN, CDR2 SYDVKM. There are 15 residues in the CDR3. Trimming pared 1 base from V and 10 bases from J, leaving 17 bases between.

V usage is TRBV19 and J usage is TRBJ1-5; no definite D call. V was trimmed by 5 bases and J by 5 bases, leaving 13 bases between them. This CDR3 contains 14 residues. CDR1 LNHDA and CDR2 SQIVND come from the germline V gene (reference sequence). The CDR3 region is CASSPSRGHQPQHF. As DNA, the CDR3 is TGTGCCAGTAGTCCCTCCCGGGGTCATCAGCCCCAGCATTTT.

DNA of the CDR3: TGCGCCAGCAGTGAACTCCCGGGGGATCAGCCCCAGCATTTT. This codes for CASSELPGDQPQHF. The rearrangement uses TRBV10-1 and TRBJ1-5; D might be TRBD1 (5 bases). The CDR3 is 14 residues long. Trimming stripped 3 bases from V and 5 bases from J, with 11 bases between. CDR1 and CDR2 (germline): WNHNN, SYGVQD (reference sequence).

V and J are TRBV28 and TRBJ1-3; D is ambiguous. Trimming shortened V by 2 bases and J by 0 bases, and 11 bases separated the two germline ends. CDR3 length: 16 residues. Germline V gene lookup returns CDR1 MDHEN and CDR2 SYDVKM. This CDR3 is CASSLTGPSSGNTIYF. Written as DNA, the CDR3 is TGTGCCAGCAGTTTAACGGGTCCTAGCTCTGGAAACACCATATATTTT.

V usage is TRBV6-6 and J usage is TRBJ1-2; D is undetermined. CDR1 MNHNY and CDR2 SVGAGI come from the germline V gene (reference sequence). CDR3 length equals 13 residues. V was shortened by 6 bases and J by 3 bases, with 11 bases between the two germline ends. CDR3 region: CASRTRGYYGYTF. The CDR3 DNA reads TGTGCCAGCAGGACGCGGGGATACTATGGCTACACCTTC.